This T cell receptor (beta chain) is drawn from a study of neoadjuvant anti-PD-1 for oral cavity cancer. These newly diagnosed stage II-IVA oral cavity squamous cell carcinoma patients had no prior systemic or radiation treatment. The CDR3 is made up of 15 amino acids. V lost 0 bases and J 7 bases, leaving 13 bases between the germline ends. Per the germline V gene, CDR1 is LNHNV and CDR2 is YYDKDF (reference sequence). Only in-frame clones appear in the TCRdb table, and some are missing; sequencing was by immunoSEQ multiplex PCR. Of around 60,000 clones in the sample, 70% to 85% were seen once. The chain couples TRBV15 to TRBJ2-1; D gene ambiguous. The sequence derives from a person between 40 and 85 years old with oral cavity squamous cell carcinoma. The material sequenced was PBMCs, taken before nivolumab (anti-PD-1) treatment. The CDR3: CATSRDLVTKNEQFF. In DNA, the CDR3 is TGTGCCACCAGCAGAGATCTAGTGACAAAGAATGAGCAGTTCTTC.